These 18 T cell receptor beta chains share one sample of origin, sequenced in a study of beta chain features in type 1 diabetes. cDNA synthesis used the whole RNA isolate, giving expressed TCRB sequences. Sequencing was performed with immunoSEQ multiplex PCR; in TCRdb, only in-frame clones are kept and a portion is missing. The sample lists 300,000 to 350,000 clones, approximately 8% occurring once. Sequenced sample: central memory CD4+ T cells from blood. These receptors were taken from a woman between 18 and 29 years old in good health.

The V call is TRBV5-1, the J call TRBJ2-3; 12 bases are shared with TRBD2. V was clipped by 5 bases and J by 1 base; unmatched bases: 5. The CDR3 length is 16 residues. Germline lookup yields CDR1 SGHRS and CDR2 YFSETQ. CDR3 sequence reads: CASRPGLAGRTDTQYF. The CDR3 DNA follows: TGCGCCAGCAGACCCGGACTAGCGGGGCGCACAGATACGCAGTATTTT. Looking up the rest from reference TRBV5-1 and TRBJ2-3 gives the full variable domain: KAGVTQTPRYLIKTRGQQVTLSCSPISGHRSVSWYQQTPGQGLQFLFEYFSETQRNKGNFPGRFSGRQFSNSRSEMNVSTLELGDSALYLCASRPGLAGRTDTQYFGPGTRLTVL.

The V gene is TRBV25-1, the J gene TRBJ2-3, with D perhaps assigned TRBD1 or TRBD2 (5 bases each). This CDR3 is 16 amino acids long. CDR1 and CDR2 (germline): MGHDK, SYGVNS. Trimming took 2 bases from V and 8 from J, leaving 20 bases between them. The chain's CDR3 is CASSEHGTFGHVTQYF. The CDR3 DNA sequence: TGTGCCAGCAGTGAACACGGGACCTTCGGGCATGTTACGCAGTATTTT.

The gene calls are TRBV7-2 and TRBJ1-4; D gene unclear. Germline V CDR1 and CDR2: SGHTA, FQGNSA. The CDR3 consists of 15 residues. Trimming took 5 bases from V and 8 from J, leaving 18 bases between them. CDR3 loop: CASSLKGGNGEKLFF. CDR3 nucleotides: TGTGCCAGCAGCCTCAAGGGCGGAAACGGGGAAAAACTGTTTTTT.

This clone has a count of ten or more. Other nucleotide sequences from this sample produce the same CDR3. This chain links TRBV7-9 with TRBJ2-3; D gene ambiguous. CDR3 size: 13 residues. V was shortened by 1 base and J by 3 bases, with 5 bases between the two germline ends. Germline CDR1 is SEHNR and CDR2 is FQNEAQ (reference sequence). The CDR3 region has the DNA TGTGCCAGCAGCTTAGAAGGGACAGATACGCAGTATTTT. It specifies CASSLEGTDTQYF.

The CDR3 protein is CASSNLLGTEAFF. DNA for the CDR3: TGTGCCAGCAGCAACCTCCTAGGCACTGAAGCTTTCTTT. The rearrangement joins TRBV7-6 to TRBJ1-1; D not resolved. V was trimmed by 5 bases and J by 4 bases, leaving 11 bases between them. From germline, CDR1 is SGHVS and CDR2 FNYEAQ. This CDR3 has 13 amino acids.

This clone was recorded at least ten times. The genes are TRBV4-3 and TRBJ1-4, with 7 positions matching TRBD1. CDR3 length: 16 amino acids. Germline V lookup: CDR1 LGHNA, CDR2 YSLEER. J lost 5 bases, V lost 0 bases, and 6 bases had no gene match. This chain's CDR3 is CASSQDSGQRNEKLFF. In nucleotides, the CDR3 is TGCGCCAGCAGCCAAGATTCGGGACAGCGGAATGAAAAACTGTTTTTT.

In nucleotides, the CDR3 is TGTGCCAGCAGTGAAGCTCAGGGTCGATCCTACGAGCAGTACTTC. Its translation is CASSEAQGRSYEQYF. J is TRBJ2-7 and V is TRBV6-1; D is perhaps TRBD1 (5 bases). The germline CDR1 and CDR2 sequences are MNHNS and SASEGT. V was pared by 0 bases and J by 1 base, with 10 bases between. The CDR3 length is 15 residues.

This clone has at least ten counts. The J gene is TRBJ1-1, the V gene TRBV9; tentatively, D is TRBD1 (5 bases). The CDR3 is 14 residues long. Trimming removed 2 bases at V and 4 bases at J, with 12 bases between. Per the germline V gene, CDR1 is SGDLS and CDR2 is YYNGEE. The chain's CDR3 is CASSVSPRGTEAFF. In nucleotides, the CDR3 is TGTGCCAGCAGCGTCTCGCCGAGGGGCACTGAAGCTTTCTTT.

This chain uses TRBV11-2 with TRBJ2-7; the D is unclear. V was trimmed by 3 bases and J by 5 bases, leaving 11 bases between them. Looked up from germline, CDR1 is SGHAT and CDR2 is FQNNGV. The CDR3 is made up of 13 amino acids. CDR3 nucleotide sequence: TGTGCCAGCAGCTTGATGGGGATCAACGAGCAGTACTTC. It codes for CASSLMGINEQYF.

This clone was seen a few times. The chain carries TRBV7-9 and TRBJ1-2; D remains ambiguous. Per germline, CDR1 SEHNR and CDR2 FQNEAQ (reference sequence). V was trimmed by 3 bases and J by 4 bases, leaving 9 bases between them. The length of the CDR3 is 13 residues. This CDR3 reads CASSFDQFYGYTF. The CDR3, as DNA: TGTGCCAGCAGCTTTGACCAGTTCTATGGCTACACCTTC. Variable domain in full (rest from reference TRBV7-9 and TRBJ1-2): DTGVSQNPRHKITKRGQNVTFRCDPISEHNRLYWYRQTLGQGPEFLTYFQNEAQLEKSRLLSDRFSAERPKGSFSTLEIQRTEQGDSAMYLCASSFDQFYGYTFGSGTRLTVV.

In its sample, this clone was seen many times. The V and J genes are TRBV6-6 and TRBJ2-5; D is perhaps TRBD2 (6 bases). CDR3 length: 16 residues. The germline V gene has CDR1 MNHNY and CDR2 SVGAGI (reference sequence). Trimming pared 5 bases from V and 5 bases from J, leaving 21 bases between. DNA of the CDR3: TGTGCCAGCAGTGGAGGAGGGTGGACAACGGGGGAGACCCAGTACTTC. Protein sequence: CASSGGGWTTGETQYF.

This clone occurred a few times. CDR3 in DNA: TGCGCCAGCAGCCAGAACAGGGAGAGCTACACCTTC. The encoded protein is CASSQNRESYTF. The rearrangement joins TRBV4-3 to TRBJ1-2; a weak D match, TRBD1 (6 bases). CDR1 LGHNA and CDR2 YSLEER come from the germline V gene. Deletions cut 3 bases from V and 9 bases from J, with 11 bases between. CDR3 size: 12 residues.

A few counts support this clone. V is TRBV7-2 and J is TRBJ2-3, with TRBD2 identical over 12 bases. Germline V gives CDR1 SGHTA, CDR2 FQGNSA. The length of the CDR3 is 18 residues. Trimming at V came to 1 base and at J to 3 bases, leaving 8 bases not matched to a gene. The CDR3 nucleotides are TGTGCCAGCAGCTTAGTCCCAGCTAGCGGGAGGGCAACAGATACGCAGTATTTT. It specifies CASSLVPASGRATDTQYF. Based on the CDR3 plus reference TRBV7-2 and TRBJ2-3, the full variable domain is GAGVSQSPSNKVTEKGKDVELRCDPISGHTALYWYRQSLGQGLEFLIYFQGNSAPDKSGLPSDRFSAERTGGSVSTLTIQRTQQEDSAVYLCASSLVPASGRATDTQYFGPGTRLTVL.

The V and J genes are TRBV6-5 and TRBJ1-2; D may be TRBD1 (6 bases). Germline V gene data show CDR1 as MNHEY and CDR2 as SVGAGI. The CDR3 totals 13 residues. V was pared by 5 bases and J by 2 bases, with 9 bases between. The CDR3 loop reads CASSNQGNYGYTF. DNA for the CDR3: TGTGCCAGCAGTAACCAGGGGAACTATGGCTACACCTTC.

The V and J genes are TRBV9 and TRBJ2-3; D perhaps matches TRBD2 (5 bases). V was trimmed by 0 bases and J by 6 bases, leaving 8 bases between them. Germline CDR1 is SGDLS and CDR2 is YYNGEE. The CDR3 is 13 residues long. In DNA form, the CDR3 reads TGTGCCAGCAGCGTAGCTACGGGGGATACGCAGTATTTT. Protein sequence: CASSVATGDTQYF.

This clone was seen more than once but under ten times. The V and J genes are TRBV2 and TRBJ1-2; D gene unclear. Deletions cut 7 bases from V and 4 bases from J, with 19 bases between. The CDR3 runs 15 residues. Per germline, CDR1 SNHLY and CDR2 FYNNEI. The CDR3 spells CASTEDLRSIYGYTF. CDR3 coding DNA: TGTGCCAGCACCGAGGACCTACGATCAATCTATGGCTACACCTTC.

This clone has a handful of counts. This chain links TRBV29-1 with TRBJ2-1, with 8 bases fitting TRBD1. CDR3 length: 13 amino acids. The J segment lost 4 bases and the V segment lost 1 base, leaving 0 bases of the junction unmatched. Per the germline V gene, CDR1 is SQVTM and CDR2 is ANQGSEA. Here the CDR3 DNA reads TGCAGCGTTGAAGGGACAGGGTACAATGAGCAGTTCTTC. The encoded protein is CSVEGTGYNEQFF.

This clone was seen only a few times. The chain recombines TRBV2 with TRBJ2-3; TRBD1 matches at 7 bases. V was pared by 6 bases and J by 4 bases, with 7 bases of the junction left unmatched. There are 14 residues in the CDR3. Per germline, CDR1 SNHLY and CDR2 FYNNEI. In DNA, the CDR3 is TGTGCCAGCAGCCCGACAGGGCGAGCAGATACGCAGTATTTT. It encodes CASSPTGRADTQYF.